This T cell receptor beta chain was sequenced in a study of T-cell reconstitution after alpha-beta-depleted transplantation in children. Germline V gene sequence: CDR1 LGHDT, CDR2 YNNKEL (reference sequence). The CDR3 has 14 residues. V lost 5 bases to trimming and J lost 2 bases, with 11 bases between them. As regards this clonotype: The antigen is undetermined.

Researchers prepared the TCRbeta library using unique molecular identifiers, the study reports. TCRdb re-called the PCR reads with MiXCR, one entry per CDR3 protein. The sample shows approximately 190,000 distinct CDR3 sequences, 6.3% of them seen only once. Whole-study findings and limits: Newly made T cells mostly supplied T-cell counts and diversity one year after transplant. Several hundred graft clones that had expanded were reportedly the source of alpha-beta T cells about two months after transplant. Surviving recipient T cells and thymic progenitors accounted for the high day-60 TCRbeta diversity observed in some patients.

This sequence was found in a girl under three years old with combined immunodeficiency, due to receive a stem cell transplant. Sequenced here: PBMCs, sampled before TCRalphabeta/CD19-depleted stem cell transplant. The rearrangement links TRBV3-1 to TRBJ2-3, with no clear D. CDR3 sequence reads: CASSYDEFTDTQYF. CDR3 coding DNA: TGTGCCAGCAGCTACGATGAGTTCACAGATACGCAGTATTTT.